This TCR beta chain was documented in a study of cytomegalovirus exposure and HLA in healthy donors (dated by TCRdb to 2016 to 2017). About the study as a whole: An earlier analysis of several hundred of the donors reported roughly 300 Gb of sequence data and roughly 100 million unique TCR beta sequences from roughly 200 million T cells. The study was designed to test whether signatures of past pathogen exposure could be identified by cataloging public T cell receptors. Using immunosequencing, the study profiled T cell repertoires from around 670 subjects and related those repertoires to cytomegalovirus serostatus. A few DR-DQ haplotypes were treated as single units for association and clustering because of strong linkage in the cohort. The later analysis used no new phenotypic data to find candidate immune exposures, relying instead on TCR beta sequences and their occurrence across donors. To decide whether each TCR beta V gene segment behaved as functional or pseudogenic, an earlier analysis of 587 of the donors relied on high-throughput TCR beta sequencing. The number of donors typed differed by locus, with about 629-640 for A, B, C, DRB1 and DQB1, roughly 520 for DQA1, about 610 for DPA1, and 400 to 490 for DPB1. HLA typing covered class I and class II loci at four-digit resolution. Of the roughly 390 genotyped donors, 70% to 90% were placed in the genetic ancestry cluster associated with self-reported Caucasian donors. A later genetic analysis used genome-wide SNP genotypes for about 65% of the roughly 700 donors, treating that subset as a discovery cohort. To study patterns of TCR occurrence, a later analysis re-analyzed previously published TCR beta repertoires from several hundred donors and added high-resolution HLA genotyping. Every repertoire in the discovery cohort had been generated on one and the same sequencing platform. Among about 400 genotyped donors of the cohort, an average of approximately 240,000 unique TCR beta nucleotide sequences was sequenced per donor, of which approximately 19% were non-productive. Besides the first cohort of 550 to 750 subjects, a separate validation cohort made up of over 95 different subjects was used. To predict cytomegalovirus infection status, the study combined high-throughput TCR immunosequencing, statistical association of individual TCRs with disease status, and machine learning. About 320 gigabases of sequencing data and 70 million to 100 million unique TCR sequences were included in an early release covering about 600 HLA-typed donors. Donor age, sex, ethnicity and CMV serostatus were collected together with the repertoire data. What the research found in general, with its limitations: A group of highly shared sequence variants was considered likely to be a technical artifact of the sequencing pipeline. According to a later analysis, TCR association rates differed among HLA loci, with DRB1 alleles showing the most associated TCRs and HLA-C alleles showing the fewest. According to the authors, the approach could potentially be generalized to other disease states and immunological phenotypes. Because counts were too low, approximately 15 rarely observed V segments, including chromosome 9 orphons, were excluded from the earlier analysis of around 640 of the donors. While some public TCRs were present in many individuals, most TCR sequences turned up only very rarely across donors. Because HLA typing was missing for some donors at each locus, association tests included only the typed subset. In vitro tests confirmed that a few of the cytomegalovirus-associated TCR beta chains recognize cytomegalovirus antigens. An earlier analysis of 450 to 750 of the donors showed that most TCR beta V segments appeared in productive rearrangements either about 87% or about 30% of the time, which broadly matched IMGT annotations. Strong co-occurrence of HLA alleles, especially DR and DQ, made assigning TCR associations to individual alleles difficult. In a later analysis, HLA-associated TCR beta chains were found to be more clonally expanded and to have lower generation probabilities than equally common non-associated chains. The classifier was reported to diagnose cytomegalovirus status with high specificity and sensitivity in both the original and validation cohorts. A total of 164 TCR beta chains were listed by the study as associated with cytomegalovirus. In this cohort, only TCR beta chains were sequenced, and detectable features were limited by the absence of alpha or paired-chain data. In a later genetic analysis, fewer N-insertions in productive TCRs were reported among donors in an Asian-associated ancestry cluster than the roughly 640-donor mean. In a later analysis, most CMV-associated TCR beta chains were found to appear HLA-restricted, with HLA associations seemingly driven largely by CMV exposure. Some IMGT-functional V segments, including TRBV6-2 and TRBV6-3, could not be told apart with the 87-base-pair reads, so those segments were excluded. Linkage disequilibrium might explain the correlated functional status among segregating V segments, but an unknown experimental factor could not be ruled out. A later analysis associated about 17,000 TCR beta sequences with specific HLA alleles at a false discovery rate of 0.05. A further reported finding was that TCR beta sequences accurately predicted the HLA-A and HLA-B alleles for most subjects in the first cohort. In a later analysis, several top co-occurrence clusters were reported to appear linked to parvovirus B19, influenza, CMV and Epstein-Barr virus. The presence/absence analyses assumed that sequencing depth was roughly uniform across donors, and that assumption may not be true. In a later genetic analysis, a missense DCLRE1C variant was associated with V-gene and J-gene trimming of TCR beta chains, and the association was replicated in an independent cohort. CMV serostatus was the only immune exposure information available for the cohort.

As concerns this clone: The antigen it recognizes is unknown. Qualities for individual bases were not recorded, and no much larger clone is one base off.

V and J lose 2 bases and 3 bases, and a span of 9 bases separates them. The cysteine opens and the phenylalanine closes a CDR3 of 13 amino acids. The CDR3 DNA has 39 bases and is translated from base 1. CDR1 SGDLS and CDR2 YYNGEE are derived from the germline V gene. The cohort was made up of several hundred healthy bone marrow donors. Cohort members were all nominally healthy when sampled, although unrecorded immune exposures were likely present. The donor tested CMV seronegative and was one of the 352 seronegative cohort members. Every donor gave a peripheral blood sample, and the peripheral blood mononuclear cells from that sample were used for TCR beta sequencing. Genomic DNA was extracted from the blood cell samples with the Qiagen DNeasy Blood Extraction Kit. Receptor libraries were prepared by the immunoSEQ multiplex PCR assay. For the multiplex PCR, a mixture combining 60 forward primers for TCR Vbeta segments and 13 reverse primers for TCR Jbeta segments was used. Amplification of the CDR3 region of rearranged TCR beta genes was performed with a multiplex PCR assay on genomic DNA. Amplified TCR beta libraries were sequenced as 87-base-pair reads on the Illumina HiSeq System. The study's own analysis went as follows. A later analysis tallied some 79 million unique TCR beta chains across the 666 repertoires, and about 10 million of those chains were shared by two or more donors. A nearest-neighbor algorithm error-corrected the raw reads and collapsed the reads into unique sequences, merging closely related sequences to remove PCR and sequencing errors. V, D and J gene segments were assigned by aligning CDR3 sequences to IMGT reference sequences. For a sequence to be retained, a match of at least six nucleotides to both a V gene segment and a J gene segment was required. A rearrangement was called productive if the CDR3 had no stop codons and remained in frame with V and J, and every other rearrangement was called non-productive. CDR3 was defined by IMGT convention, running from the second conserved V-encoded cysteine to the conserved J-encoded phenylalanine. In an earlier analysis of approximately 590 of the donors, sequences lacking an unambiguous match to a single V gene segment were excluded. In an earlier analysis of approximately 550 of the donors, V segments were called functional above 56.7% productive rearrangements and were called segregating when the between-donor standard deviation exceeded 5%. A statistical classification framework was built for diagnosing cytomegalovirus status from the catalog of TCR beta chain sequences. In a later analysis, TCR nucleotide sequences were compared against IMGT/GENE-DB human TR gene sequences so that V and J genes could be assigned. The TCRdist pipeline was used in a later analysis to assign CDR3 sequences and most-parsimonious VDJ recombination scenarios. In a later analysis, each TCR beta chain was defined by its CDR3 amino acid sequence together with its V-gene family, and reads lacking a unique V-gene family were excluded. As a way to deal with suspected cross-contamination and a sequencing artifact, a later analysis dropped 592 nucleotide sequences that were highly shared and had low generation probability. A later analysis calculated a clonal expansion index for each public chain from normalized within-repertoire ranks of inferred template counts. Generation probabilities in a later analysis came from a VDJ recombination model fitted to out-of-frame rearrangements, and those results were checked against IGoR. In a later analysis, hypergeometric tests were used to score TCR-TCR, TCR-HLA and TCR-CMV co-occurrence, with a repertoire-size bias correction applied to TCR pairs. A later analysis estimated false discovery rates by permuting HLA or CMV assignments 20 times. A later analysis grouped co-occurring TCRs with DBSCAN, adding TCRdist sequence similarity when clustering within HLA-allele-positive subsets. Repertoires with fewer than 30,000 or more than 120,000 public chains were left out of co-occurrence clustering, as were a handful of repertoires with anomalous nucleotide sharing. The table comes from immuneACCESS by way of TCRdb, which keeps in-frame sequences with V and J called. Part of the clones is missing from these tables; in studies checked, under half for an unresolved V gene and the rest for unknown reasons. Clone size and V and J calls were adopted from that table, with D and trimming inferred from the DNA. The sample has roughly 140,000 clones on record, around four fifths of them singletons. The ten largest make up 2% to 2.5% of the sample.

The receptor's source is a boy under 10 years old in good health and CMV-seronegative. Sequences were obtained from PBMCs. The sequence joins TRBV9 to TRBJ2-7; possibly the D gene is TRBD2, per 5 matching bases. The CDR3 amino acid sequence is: CASSVDGLYEQYF. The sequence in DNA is TGTGCCAGCAGCGTCGACGGACTCTACGAGCAGTACTTC.